A single sample gave rise to the 23 T cell receptor beta chains below, sequenced in a study of chemoradiotherapy in HPV16-positive cancers. Assay: immunoSEQ multiplex PCR; the TCRdb copy retains only in-frame clones and omits some. The sample contains roughly 21,000 clones, approximately 89% of which appear only once. The sequenced sample was blood, obtained from a patient who underwent chemoradiotherapy. The receptor source for this set is a human donor with HPV-associated anogenital cancer.

The chain recombines TRBV7-2 with TRBJ1-1, with D unresolved. Germline V CDR1 and CDR2: SGHTA, FQGNSA. This CDR3 comprises 12 residues. V gave up 10 bases and J gave up 1 base, with 10 bases separating them. DNA of the CDR3: TGTGCCACCTCCCTGGGGAACACTGAAGCTTTCTTT. It translates to CATSLGNTEAFF. The whole variable domain, filled in from reference TRBV7-2 and TRBJ1-1, reads GAGVSQSPSNKVTEKGKDVELRCDPISGHTALYWYRQSLGQGLEFLIYFQGNSAPDKSGLPSDRFSAERTGGSVSTLTIQRTQQEDSAVYLCATSLGNTEAFFGQGTRLTVV.

This sequence joins TRBV6-5 and TRBJ2-7; no clear D gene. Deletions cut 10 bases from V and 1 base from J, with 17 bases between. The germline V gene has CDR1 MNHEY and CDR2 SVGAGI. There are 14 residues in the CDR3. This chain's CDR3 is CATRPVGRSYEQYF. CDR3 bases: TGTGCCACCCGACCTGTCGGCCGTTCCTACGAGCAGTACTTC.

The rearrangement uses TRBV7-8 and TRBJ2-7, with 10 bases aligning to TRBD1. CDR1 is SGHVS and CDR2 is FQNEAQ in the germline V gene. This CDR3 spans 15 amino acids. The junction had 5 bases not matched to a gene; V was cut back by 3 bases and J by 3 bases. CDR3 nucleotide sequence: TGTGCCAGCAGCTTTAGGGGACAGGGGATCTACGAGCAGTACTTC. Its protein product is CASSFRGQGIYEQYF.

J is TRBJ1-4 and V is TRBV5-1, with a possible D match to TRBD1 (6 bases). The V gene's germline CDR1 is SGHRS and CDR2 YFSETQ. CDR3 length equals 15 residues. Trimming shortened V by 5 bases and J by 2 bases, and 13 bases separated the two germline ends. CDR3 amino acids: CASRPTGNTNEKLFF. In DNA, the CDR3 is TGCGCCAGCAGACCCACAGGGAATACTAATGAAAAACTGTTTTTT.

V and J are TRBV5-6 and TRBJ2-5; D is possibly TRBD1 or TRBD2 (5 bases each). In germline, CDR1 is SGHDT, CDR2 YYEEEE. The CDR3 sequence is 13 residues long. V lost 3 bases, J lost 4 bases, and 10 bases lay in between. CDR3 residues: CASSYAGTETQYF. The CDR3 DNA sequence: TGTGCCAGCAGCTACGCCGGGACAGAGACCCAGTACTTC.

This clone was observed once. The chain has TRBV7-2 and TRBJ2-3, with 9 bases fitting TRBD2. The CDR3 is 18 residues long. Germline V gene lookup returns CDR1 SGHTA and CDR2 FQGNSA. Germline trimming cut 4 bases from V and 4 bases from J; bases unmatched to any gene: 15. In DNA, the CDR3 is TGTGCCAGCAGCTCCCGGGGGGGTAAGCGGGGGGCGGCAGATACGCAGTATTTT. Encoded protein: CASSSRGGKRGAADTQYF.

The chain has TRBV10-1 and TRBJ2-4; TRBD2 matches 11 bases. The J segment lost 8 bases and the V segment lost 3 bases, leaving 9 bases of the junction unmatched. The germline V gene has CDR1 WNHNN and CDR2 SYGVQD (reference sequence). The CDR3 has 16 residues. CDR3 protein: CASSDTSGSRADIQYF. CDR3 in DNA: TGCGCCAGCAGTGATACTAGCGGGAGTAGGGCGGACATTCAGTACTTC.

V and J are TRBV4-1 and TRBJ2-7, with 9 bases identical to TRBD2. The CDR3 has 15 amino acids. Germline CDR1 and CDR2: MGHRA and YSYEKL. After removal of 1 base from V and 2 bases from J, the junction contained 3 bases not matched to a gene. For the CDR3, the DNA is TGCGCCAGCAGCCAAGGGCTAGCGGGGACCTACGAGCAGTACTTC. Encoded protein: CASSQGLAGTYEQYF.

J is TRBJ2-3 and V is TRBV7-9; 7 bases match TRBD2. The CDR3 is made up of 16 amino acids. Germline trimming cut 6 bases from V and 0 bases from J; bases unmatched to any gene: 9. Germline V gives CDR1 SEHNR, CDR2 FQNEAQ (reference sequence). The DNA for the CDR3 is TGTGCCAGCAGTGAACCCCGGGACTACAGCACAGATACGCAGTATTTT. Translated, it gives CASSEPRDYSTDTQYF.

Only one count was recorded for this clone. V gene TRBV11-3 combines with J gene TRBJ2-2; D is uncertain. This CDR3 spans 13 amino acids. Germline CDR1 and CDR2: SGHNT and YENEEA. With 2 bases removed from V and 4 bases from J, the gap between germline ends came to 5 bases. The CDR3 region is CASSLQSTGELFF. DNA for the CDR3: TGTGCCAGCAGCTTACAAAGCACCGGGGAGCTGTTTTTT.

The chain recombines TRBV5-6 with TRBJ2-3; 7 nucleotides agree with TRBD1. CDR3 length: 12 amino acids. Germline assignment: CDR1 SGHDT and CDR2 YYEEEE. The V segment lost 2 bases and the J segment 7 bases; nucleotides outside the gene matches: 1. In DNA form, the CDR3 reads TGTGCCAGCAGCTTACAGGGGAATACGCAGTATTTT. This translates into CASSLQGNTQYF. Full variable domain (rest looked up from reference TRBV5-6 and TRBJ2-3): DAGVTQSPTHLIKTRGQQVTLRCSPKSGHDTVSWYQQALGQGPQFIFQYYEEEERQRGNFPDRFSGHQFPNYSSELNVNALLLGDSALYLCASSLQGNTQYFGPGTRLTVL.

The chain carries TRBV5-4 and TRBJ2-5, with 12 bases matching TRBD2. Germline loops: CDR1 SGHNT, CDR2 YYREEE (reference sequence). Trimming cost V 4 bases and J 2 bases; bases outside gene matches: 3. The length of the CDR3 is 15 residues. The CDR3 DNA is TGTGCCAGCAGCGGGACTAGCGGGCCTCAAGAGACCCAGTACTTC. Encoded protein: CASSGTSGPQETQYF.

For the CDR3, the DNA is TGCGCCAGCAGCTTAGCCGGAGTCGCAGATACGCAGTATTTT. Residues: CASSLAGVADTQYF. The J gene is TRBJ2-3, the V gene TRBV5-1; D gene ambiguous. CDR3 length: 14 amino acids. Trimming stripped 2 bases from V and 4 bases from J, with 11 bases between. Germline V gene lookup returns CDR1 SGHRS and CDR2 YFSETQ.

This clone was counted a few times. This chain joins TRBV9 and TRBJ2-2, with 8 bases aligning to TRBD2. The V gene end was trimmed by 1 base and the J gene end by 5 bases; junction bases not matched to a gene: 1. Germline-derived CDR1 and CDR2 are SGDLS and YYNGEE. The CDR3 is made up of 14 amino acids. The CDR3 DNA follows: TGTGCCAGCAGCGTACCTAGCGGGACCGGGGAGCTGTTTTTT. Its protein product is CASSVPSGTGELFF.

This chain uses TRBV7-9 with TRBJ1-4; no definite D call. The CDR3 runs to 15 residues. Germline CDR1 is SEHNR and CDR2 is FQNEAQ (reference sequence). The V and J ends lost 0 bases and 0 bases respectively, with 5 bases between them. The CDR3 DNA sequence: TGTGCCAGCAGCTTAGCACAGCCAACTAATGAAAAACTGTTTTTT. It encodes CASSLAQPTNEKLFF.

V is TRBV28 and J is TRBJ2-7; 8 bases map to TRBD2. Germline values: CDR1 MDHEN, CDR2 SYDVKM. V lost 10 bases and J lost 2; bases outside the gene matches: 13. The CDR3 consists of 15 residues. The CDR3 sequence is CATQGPGTRTYEQYF. The CDR3 bases are TGTGCCACGCAGGGGCCCGGGACTAGGACCTACGAGCAGTACTTC.

This clone was observed a single time. CDR3 nucleotides: TGTGCCAGCAGGGTGAATCATCTAGCCAAAAACATTCAGTACTTC. As protein: CASRVNHLAKNIQYF. The chain joins TRBV27 to TRBJ2-4; D remains unclear. The V gene's germline CDR1 is MNHEY and CDR2 SMNVEV (reference sequence). The V end was cut by 6 bases, the J end by 0 bases, with 12 bases between. The CDR3 totals 15 residues.

This rearrangement joins TRBV7-2 to TRBJ1-5, with D possibly matching TRBD1 (6 bases). Germline CDR1 reads SGHTA; CDR2 reads FQGNSA. The CDR3 extends over 16 amino acids. V was trimmed by 6 bases and J by 2 bases, leaving 17 bases between them. CDR3: CASSPGAGSGNQPQHF. In nucleotides, the CDR3 is TGTGCCAGCAGTCCAGGGGCCGGGTCGGGCAATCAGCCCCAGCATTTT.

V and J are TRBV5-6 and TRBJ1-5; D is undetermined. This CDR3 spans 16 amino acids. The germline V and J ends were trimmed by 1 base and 2 bases, with 13 bases remaining between them. From germline, CDR1 is SGHDT and CDR2 YYEEEE. Here the CDR3 reads CASSLMKGPRNQPQHF. Written as DNA, the CDR3 is TGTGCCAGCAGCTTGATGAAAGGCCCTCGCAATCAGCCCCAGCATTTT. Together with reference TRBV5-6 and TRBJ1-5, the CDR3 gives the full variable domain: DAGVTQSPTHLIKTRGQQVTLRCSPKSGHDTVSWYQQALGQGPQFIFQYYEEEERQRGNFPDRFSGHQFPNYSSELNVNALLLGDSALYLCASSLMKGPRNQPQHFGDGTRLSIL.

The chain's CDR3 is CASSFRTSGENEQFF. As DNA, the CDR3 is TGTGCCAGCAGCTTTCGGACTAGCGGGGAAAATGAGCAGTTCTTC. The V call is TRBV5-4, the J call TRBJ2-1, with 12 bases fitting TRBD2. With V trimmed by 2 bases and J by 7 bases, 4 bases remained unmatched. Germline-derived CDR1 and CDR2 are SGHNT and YYREEE (reference sequence). The CDR3 has 15 residues.

This clone has a handful of counts. The rearrangement links TRBV7-9 to TRBJ1-3, with no clear D. V was shortened by 3 bases and J by 4 bases, with 4 bases between the two germline ends. Per the germline V gene, CDR1 is SEHNR and CDR2 is FQNEAQ (reference sequence). The CDR3 is 12 amino acids. CDR3 DNA sequence: TGTGCCAGCAGCTTCGGAGGAAACACCATATATTTT. It encodes CASSFGGNTIYF.

This clone was seen a single time. The rearrangement links TRBV27 to TRBJ1-1; no reliable D call. The CDR3 spans 11 residues. In germline, CDR1 is MNHEY, CDR2 SMNVEV (reference sequence). V was pared by 9 bases and J by 1 base, with 6 bases between. CDR3 region: CASGSNTEAFF. For the CDR3, the DNA is TGTGCCAGTGGTTCGAACACTGAAGCTTTCTTT.

The CDR3 spells CASSLQLQETQYF. In DNA form, the CDR3 reads TGTGCCAGCAGCTTACAGCTTCAAGAGACCCAGTACTTC. The chain couples TRBV5-4 to TRBJ2-5; D is unresolved. Trimming took 2 bases from V and 2 from J, leaving 7 bases between them. CDR3 length: 13 amino acids. In germline, CDR1 is SGHNT, CDR2 YYREEE (reference sequence).